The present TCR beta chain was sequenced within a study of glioma-infiltrating T cells. Broader study findings: Non-neoplastic patients had below-expected tissue-blood divergence, while all gliomas exceeded expectation.

The ends were cut back, 3 bases at V and 6 bases at J, with 16 bases in the middle. The CDR3 length is 15 residues. The iRepertoire nested amplicon-rescue multiplex PCR amplified TCR alpha and beta CDR3s from RNA. TCRdb re-called the multiplex PCR reads with MiXCR, one entry per CDR3 protein. The sample yields 150,000 or so distinct CDR3 sequences, roughly two fifths seen once. This clonotype was seen more than once but under ten times. Its antigen is unknown. This TCR was recovered from a human donor with low-grade glioma or glioblastoma, undergoing nonglioma brain surgery, or in good health (not recorded which). This sequence joins TRBV12-3 or TRBV12-4 and TRBJ2-3; the D gene is possibly TRBD2 (7 bases). Sequencing input: glioma tissue, nonneoplastic brain tissue, or PBMCs (not recorded which). CDR3 DNA sequence: TGTGCCAGCAGTTTGATGCTCGGGGGGCAGGATACGCAGTATTTT. This sequence encodes CASSLMLGGQDTQYF.